One sample yielded the 18 T cell receptor beta chains listed below, sequenced in a study of T cells in Graves' hyperthyroidism and ophthalmopathy. Amplification targeted TCR beta CDR3 regions from RNA transcripts. The HTBI primer set drove a first-round RT-PCR of the TCR CDR3. TCRdb re-analysed the multiplex PCR reads in MiXCR, keeping a single row per CDR3 protein. This table holds under 400,000 distinct CDR3 sequences, 20% to 25% found once. Sample: blood. These receptors came from a man between 45 and 60 years old with Graves' hyperthyroidism.

V is TRBV29-1 and J is TRBJ1-1; D is perhaps TRBD1 (5 bases). Trimming shortened V by 7 bases and J by 7 bases, and 19 bases separated the two germline ends. Germline lookup yields CDR1 SQVTM and CDR2 ANQGSEA. The CDR3 runs to 13 residues. The CDR3 sequence is CSGESGTVLEAFF. CDR3 DNA sequence: TGCAGCGGAGAGTCCGGGACGGTCCTTGAAGCTTTCTTT.

This clonotype turned up a few times. The J gene is TRBJ2-7, the V gene TRBV3-1, with 12 bases identical to TRBD1. The CDR3 covers 16 residues. Germline V gene data show CDR1 as LGHDT and CDR2 as YNNKEL (reference sequence). The V segment lost 4 bases and the J segment 6 bases; nucleotides outside the gene matches: 10. DNA of the CDR3: TGTGCCAGCAGCCCGACGGGACAGGGGGCGGCGATCGAGCAGTACTTC. It specifies CASSPTGQGAAIEQYF.

This clonotype was seen at least ten times. The rearrangement joins TRBV6-1 to TRBJ2-5; 8 nucleotides align to TRBD2. The CDR3 covers 16 residues. The V gene's germline CDR1 is MNHNS and CDR2 SASEGT. Trimming cost V 1 base and J 4 bases; bases outside gene matches: 8. The CDR3 region has the DNA TGTGCCAGCAGTGAAGTCGGGAGGGCCGGTGGAGAGACCCAGTACTTC. This codes for CASSEVGRAGGETQYF.

This clonotype was seen ten or more times. CDR3 amino acids: CASSQDHRVGYEQYF. The CDR3 nucleotides are TGTGCCAGCAGCCAAGACCACAGGGTAGGCTACGAGCAGTACTTC. The chain couples TRBV3-1 to TRBJ2-7, with a possible D match to TRBD1 (6 bases). The germline V gene has CDR1 LGHDT and CDR2 YNNKEL (reference sequence). This CDR3 is built from 15 residues. Trimming removed 0 bases from V and 3 bases from J, with 12 bases in between.

V gene TRBV2 combines with J gene TRBJ1-5; D uncertain. This CDR3 is built from 13 residues. V was trimmed by 5 bases and J by 6 bases, leaving 11 bases between them. Per the germline V gene, CDR1 is SNHLY and CDR2 is FYNNEI. The CDR3 is CASSLTQRQPQHF. The DNA of the CDR3 is TGTGCCAGCAGTTTGACCCAACGTCAGCCCCAGCATTTT. The full variable domain, its missing parts supplied by reference TRBV2 and TRBJ1-5, is EPEVTQTPSHQVTQMGQEVILRCVPISNHLYFYWYRQILGQKVEFLVSFYNNEISEKSEIFDDQFSVERPDGSNFTLKIRSTKLEDSAMYFCASSLTQRQPQHFGDGTRLSIL.

This clonotype came up many times. The rearrangement joins TRBV11-2 to TRBJ1-1; TRBD1 agrees at 8 bases. The CDR3 sequence is 17 residues long. Trimming removed 0 bases from V and 3 bases from J; junction bases left unmatched: 9. Germline V gives CDR1 SGHAT, CDR2 FQNNGV. The CDR3 protein is CASSLDDRGVTYTEAFF. CDR3 nucleotide sequence: TGTGCCAGCAGCTTAGATGACAGGGGTGTTACGTACACTGAAGCTTTCTTT.

This chain links TRBV7-9 with TRBJ2-5, with 14 bases matching TRBD2. CDR3 length equals 17 residues. The germline gives CDR1 SEHNR, CDR2 FQNEAQ (reference sequence). V shed 5 bases, J shed 4 bases, and the junction held 9 bases outside the gene matches. The CDR3 sequence: CASSRSGLAGVRETQYF. The CDR3, as DNA: TGTGCCAGCAGCCGATCGGGACTAGCGGGAGTTCGAGAGACCCAGTACTTC.

Details on this clonotype: A read error may be the cause here, since a much bigger clone is one base away. CDR3 sequence: CVSSLDNQPQHF. In DNA, the CDR3 is TGTGTCAGCAGCCTCGATAATCAGCCCCAGCATTTT. The chain employs TRBV2 and TRBJ1-5; D remains ambiguous. The CDR3 has 12 amino acids. The germline CDR1 and CDR2 sequences are SNHLY and FYNNEI.

This clonotype was counted at least ten times. The J gene is TRBJ1-1, the V gene TRBV2; D is uncertain. Germline V CDR1 and CDR2: SNHLY, FYNNEI. This CDR3 region has 13 residues. Trimming removed 4 bases at V and 3 bases at J, with 9 bases between. This chain's CDR3 is CASSVGRDTEAFF. The CDR3 region has the DNA TGTGCCAGCAGTGTGGGGAGGGACACTGAAGCTTTCTTT.

This clonotype was counted only a few times. The genes are TRBV30 and TRBJ2-5; tentatively, D is TRBD1 or TRBD2 (5 bases each). Germline lookup yields CDR1 GTSNPN and CDR2 SVGIG (reference sequence). The V end was cut by 1 base, the J end by 5 bases, with 11 bases between. This CDR3 is 13 amino acids long. CDR3 in DNA: TGTGCCTGGAGTGCGGGGACCTGGGAGACCCAGTACTTC. It yields the protein CAWSAGTWETQYF.

The V gene is TRBV6-1, the J gene TRBJ2-7, with 8 nucleotides matching TRBD1. Germline lookup yields CDR1 MNHNS and CDR2 SASEGT. The CDR3 extends over 14 amino acids. V lost 2 bases to trimming and J lost 4 bases; unmatched junction nucleotides: 4. CDR3 coding DNA: TGTGCCAGCAGTGAAAGGGACAGGCGGTACGAGCAGTACTTC. Residues: CASSERDRRYEQYF.

V is TRBV2 and J is TRBJ2-7, with a weak D call TRBD2 (6 bases). The CDR3 spans 16 residues. The germline V gene has CDR1 SNHLY and CDR2 FYNNEI. V lost 1 base and J lost 5, with 18 bases in between. DNA for the CDR3: TGTGCCAGCAGTGAAGACAGGCAAACGGGAGCTAACGAGCAGTACTTC. This translates into CASSEDRQTGANEQYF.

There are many counts of this clonotype. The chain has TRBV13 and TRBJ2-7; the match to TRBD1 covers 7 bases. This CDR3 has 15 residues. Germline values: CDR1 PRHDT, CDR2 FYEKMQ (reference sequence). Trimming took 4 bases from V and 6 from J; bases not matched to a gene: 12. The CDR3 spells CASSSRTGARSEQYF. The DNA of the CDR3 is TGTGCCAGCAGCTCCCGGACAGGAGCCCGCAGCGAGCAGTACTTC.

A few counts support this clonotype. The V and J genes are TRBV19 and TRBJ1-6; perhaps TRBD1 as D (5 bases). The V gene's germline CDR1 is LNHDA and CDR2 SQIVND (reference sequence). The CDR3 length is 14 residues. Trimming left V 1 base short and J 8 bases short, with 9 bases between. The CDR3 protein is CASSIGQSDSPLHF. For the CDR3, the DNA is TGTGCCAGTAGTATAGGACAGTCCGATTCACCCCTCCACTTT.

This chain links TRBV12-5 with TRBJ2-1; 9 nucleotides line up with TRBD2. Germline V gene data show CDR1 as LGHNT and CDR2 as FRNRAP. The V segment lost 5 bases and the J segment 0 bases; nucleotides outside the gene matches: 11. CDR3 length: 18 residues. The CDR3 loop is CASGLGTSPRSSYNEQFF. For the CDR3, the DNA is TGTGCTAGTGGTCTCGGGACTAGCCCCCGGAGCTCCTACAATGAGCAGTTCTTC.

The sample holds a few counts of this clonotype. This rearrangement joins TRBV5-1 to TRBJ2-3; 9 positions agree with TRBD1. V was clipped by 0 bases and J by 1 base; unmatched bases: 0. The CDR3 is made up of 15 amino acids. Germline loops: CDR1 SGHRS, CDR2 YFSETQ. The CDR3 spells CASSLGDRGTDTQYF. CDR3 in DNA: TGCGCCAGCAGCTTGGGGGACAGGGGCACAGATACGCAGTATTTT.

This clonotype was observed a few times. The chain links TRBV5-1 to TRBJ2-3; the D gene is possibly TRBD1 (5 bases). V dropped 10 bases and J dropped 2 bases, with 20 bases sitting between them. The CDR3 extends over 15 amino acids. Germline loops: CDR1 SGHRS, CDR2 YFSETQ. As DNA, the CDR3 is TGCGCCTCAAAAGAAGGGGCTCTCTACACAGATACGCAGTATTTT. Protein sequence: CASKEGALYTDTQYF.

This clonotype was seen more than once but under ten times. The rearrangement joins TRBV5-6 to TRBJ2-7; D not resolved. Trimming pared 7 bases from V and 5 bases from J, leaving 13 bases between. This CDR3 comprises 12 residues. Germline CDR1 reads SGHDT; CDR2 reads YYEEEE. The DNA of the CDR3 is TGTGCCAGCTCCGGGTCTTTAAACGAGCAGTACTTC. This codes for CASSGSLNEQYF.